This T cell receptor beta chain was sequenced in a study of blood T cell repertoires in COVID-19. Across the study: Acute-phase and convalescent COVID-19 samples originated in the United States, Italy and Spain.

In the case of this clone: The identical CDR3 is also encoded by other nucleotide sequences in the sample.

Original handling: Quantification of nucleated cells was approximated via reference gene primer amplification. Only in-frame clones appear in the TCRdb table, and some are missing; sequencing was by immunoSEQ multiplex PCR. V and J calls and clone size follow that table, whereas D and trimming were derived from the DNA. This sample has about 93,000 clones, with roughly 90% found just once. Germline loops: CDR1 MNHEY, CDR2 SVGAGI. The CDR3 spans 13 residues. The V segment lost 6 bases and the J segment 2 bases; nucleotides outside the gene matches: 2. The sequencing sample was made of peripheral blood. The chain carries TRBV6-5 and TRBJ1-2, with TRBD1 matching 8 bases. The sequence was collected from a human donor with active COVID-19. The donor label of this sample is uncertain. The CDR3 DNA sequence: TGTGCCAGCAGCTGGACAGGGAACTATGGCTACACCTTC. Encoded protein: CASSWTGNYGYTF.